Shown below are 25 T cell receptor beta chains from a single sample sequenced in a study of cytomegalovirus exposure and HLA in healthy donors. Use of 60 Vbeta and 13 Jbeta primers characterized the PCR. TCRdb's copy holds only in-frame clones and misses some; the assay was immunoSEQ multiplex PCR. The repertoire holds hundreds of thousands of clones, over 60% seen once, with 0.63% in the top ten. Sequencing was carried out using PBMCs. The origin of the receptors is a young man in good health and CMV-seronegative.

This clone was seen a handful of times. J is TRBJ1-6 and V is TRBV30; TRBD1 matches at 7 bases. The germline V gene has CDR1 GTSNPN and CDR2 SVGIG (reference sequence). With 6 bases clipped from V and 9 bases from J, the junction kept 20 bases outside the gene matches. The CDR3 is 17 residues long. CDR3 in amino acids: CACKTGSGNTYGSPLHF. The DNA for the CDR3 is TGTGCCTGCAAGACAGGGTCGGGGAATACCTATGGTTCACCCCTCCACTTT.

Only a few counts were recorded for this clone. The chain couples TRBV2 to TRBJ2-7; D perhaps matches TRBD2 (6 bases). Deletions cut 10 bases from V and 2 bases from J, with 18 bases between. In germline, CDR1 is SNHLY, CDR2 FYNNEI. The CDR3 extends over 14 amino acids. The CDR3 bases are TGTGCCACCCAAGGTTGGCGGGAAACCTACGAGCAGTACTTC. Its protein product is CATQGWRETYEQYF.

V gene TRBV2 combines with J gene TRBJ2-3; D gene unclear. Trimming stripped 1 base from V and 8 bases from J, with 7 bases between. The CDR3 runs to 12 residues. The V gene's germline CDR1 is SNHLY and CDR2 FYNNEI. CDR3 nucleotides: TGTGCCAGCAGTGAAGATCAGTCTACGCAGTATTTT. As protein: CASSEDQSTQYF.

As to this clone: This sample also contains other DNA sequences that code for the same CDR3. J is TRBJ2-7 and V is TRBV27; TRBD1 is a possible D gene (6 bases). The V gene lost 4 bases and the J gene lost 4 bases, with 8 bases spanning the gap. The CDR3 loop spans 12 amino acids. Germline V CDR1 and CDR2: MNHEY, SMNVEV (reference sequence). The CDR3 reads CASSSTGYEQYF. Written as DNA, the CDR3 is TGTGCCAGCAGTTCGACAGGTTACGAGCAGTACTTC.

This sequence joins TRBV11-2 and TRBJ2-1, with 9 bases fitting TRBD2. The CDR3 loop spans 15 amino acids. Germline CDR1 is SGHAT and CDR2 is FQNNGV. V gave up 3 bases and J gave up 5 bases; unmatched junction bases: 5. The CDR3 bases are TGTGCCAGCAGCTTTCTGGGCGGGAGGGACAATGAGCAGTTCTTC. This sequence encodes CASSFLGGRDNEQFF.

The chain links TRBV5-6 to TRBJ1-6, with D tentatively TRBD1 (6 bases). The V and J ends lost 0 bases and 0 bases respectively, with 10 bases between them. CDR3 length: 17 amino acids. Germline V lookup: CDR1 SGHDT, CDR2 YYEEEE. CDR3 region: CASSLGPGDSYNSPLHF. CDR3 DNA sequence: TGTGCCAGCAGCTTGGGTCCAGGGGACTCCTATAATTCACCCCTCCACTTT.

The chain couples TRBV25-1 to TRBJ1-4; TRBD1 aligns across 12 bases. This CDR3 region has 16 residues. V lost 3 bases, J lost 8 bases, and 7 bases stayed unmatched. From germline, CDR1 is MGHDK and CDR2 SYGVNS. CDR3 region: CASSEGTGGIEEKLFF. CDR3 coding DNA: TGTGCCAGCAGTGAGGGGACAGGGGGCATCGAGGAAAAACTGTTTTTT.

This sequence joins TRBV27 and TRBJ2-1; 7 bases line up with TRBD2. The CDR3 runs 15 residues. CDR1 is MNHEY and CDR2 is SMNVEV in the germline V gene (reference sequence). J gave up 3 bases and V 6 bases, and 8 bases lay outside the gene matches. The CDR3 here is CASSAGRTGYNEQFF. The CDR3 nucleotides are TGTGCCAGCAGCGCCGGGAGGACGGGCTACAATGAGCAGTTCTTC.

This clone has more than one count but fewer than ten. This chain's CDR3 is CASSFRGLYGYTF. CDR3 DNA sequence: TGTGCCAGTAGTTTCAGAGGACTCTATGGCTACACCTTC. This sequence joins TRBV19 and TRBJ1-2; D is unresolved. Per germline, CDR1 LNHDA and CDR2 SQIVND (reference sequence). Trimming stripped 5 bases from V and 4 bases from J, with 11 bases between. CDR3 size: 13 residues.

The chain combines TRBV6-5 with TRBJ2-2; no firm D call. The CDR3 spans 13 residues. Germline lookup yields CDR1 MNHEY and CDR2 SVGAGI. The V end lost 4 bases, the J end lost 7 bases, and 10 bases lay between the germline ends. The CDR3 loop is CASSLADGGELFF. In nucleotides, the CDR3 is TGTGCCAGCAGTTTAGCCGATGGCGGGGAGCTGTTTTTT.

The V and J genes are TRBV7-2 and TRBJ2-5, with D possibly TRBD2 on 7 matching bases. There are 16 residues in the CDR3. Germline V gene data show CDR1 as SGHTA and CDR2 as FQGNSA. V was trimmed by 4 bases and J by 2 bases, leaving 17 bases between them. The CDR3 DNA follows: TGTGCCAGCAGCTCTCTAGCGGTGAGGGGGCAAGAGACCCAGTACTTC. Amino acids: CASSSLAVRGQETQYF.

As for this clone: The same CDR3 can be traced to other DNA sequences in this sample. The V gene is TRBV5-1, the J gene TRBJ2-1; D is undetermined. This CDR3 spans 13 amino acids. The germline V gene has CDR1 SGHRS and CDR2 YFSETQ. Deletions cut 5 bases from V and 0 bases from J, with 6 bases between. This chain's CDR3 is CASSLNSYNEQFF. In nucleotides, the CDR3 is TGCGCCAGCAGTCTTAACTCCTACAATGAGCAGTTCTTC.

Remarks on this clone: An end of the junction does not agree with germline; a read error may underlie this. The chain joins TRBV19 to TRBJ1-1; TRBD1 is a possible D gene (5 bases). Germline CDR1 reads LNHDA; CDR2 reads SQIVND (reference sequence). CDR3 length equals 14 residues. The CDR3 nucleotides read TGTACCAGTAGTCCCCAGGCGGGGCCCACTGAAGCTTTCTTT. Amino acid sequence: CTSSPQAGPTEAFF.

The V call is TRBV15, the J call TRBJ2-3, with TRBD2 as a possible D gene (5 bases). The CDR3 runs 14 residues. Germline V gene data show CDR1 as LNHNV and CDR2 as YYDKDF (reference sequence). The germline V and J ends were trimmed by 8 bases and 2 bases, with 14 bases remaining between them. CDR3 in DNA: TGTGCCACCTCGGATCGTGACTACACAGATACGCAGTATTTT. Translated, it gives CATSDRDYTDTQYF.

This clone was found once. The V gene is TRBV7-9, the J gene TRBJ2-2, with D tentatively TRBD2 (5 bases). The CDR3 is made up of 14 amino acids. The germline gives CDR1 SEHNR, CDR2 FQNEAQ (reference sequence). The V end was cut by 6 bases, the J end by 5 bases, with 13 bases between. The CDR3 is CASRWEYETGELFF. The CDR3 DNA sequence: TGTGCCAGCAGATGGGAGTATGAGACCGGGGAGCTGTTTTTT.

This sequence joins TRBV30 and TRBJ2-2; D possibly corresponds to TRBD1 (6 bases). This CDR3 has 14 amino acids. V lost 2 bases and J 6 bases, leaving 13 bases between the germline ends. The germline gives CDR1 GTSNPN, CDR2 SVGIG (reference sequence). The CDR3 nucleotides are TGTGCCTGGAGTATTACAGGGCGGTCCGGGGAGCTGTTTTTT. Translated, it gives CAWSITGRSGELFF.

The CDR3 is CASSAGGFYNEQFF. The CDR3 DNA follows: TGTGCCAGCAGTGCAGGGGGCTTCTACAATGAGCAGTTCTTC. The gene calls are TRBV6-1 and TRBJ2-1; 8 bases are shared with TRBD1. There are 14 residues in the CDR3. After removal of 4 bases from V and 3 bases from J, the junction contained 2 bases not matched to a gene. Germline values: CDR1 MNHNS, CDR2 SASEGT.

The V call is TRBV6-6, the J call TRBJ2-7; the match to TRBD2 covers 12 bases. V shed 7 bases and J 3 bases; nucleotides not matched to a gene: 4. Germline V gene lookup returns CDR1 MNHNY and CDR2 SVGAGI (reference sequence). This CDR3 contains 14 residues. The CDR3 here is CASTRTSGDYEQYF. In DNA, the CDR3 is TGTGCCAGCACGCGGACTAGCGGGGACTACGAGCAGTACTTC.

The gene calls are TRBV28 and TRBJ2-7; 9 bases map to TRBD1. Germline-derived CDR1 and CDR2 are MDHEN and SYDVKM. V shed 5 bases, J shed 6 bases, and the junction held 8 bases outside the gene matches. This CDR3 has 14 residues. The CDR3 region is CASSNRGPLREQYF. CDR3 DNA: TGTGCCAGCAGTAACAGGGGGCCCCTACGCGAGCAGTACTTC.

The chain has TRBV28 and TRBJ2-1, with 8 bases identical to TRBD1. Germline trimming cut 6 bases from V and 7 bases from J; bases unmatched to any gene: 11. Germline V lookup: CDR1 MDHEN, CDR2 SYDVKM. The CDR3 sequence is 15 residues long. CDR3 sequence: CASSIRTGLYNEQFF. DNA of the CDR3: TGTGCCAGCAGCATCCGGACAGGGCTGTATAATGAGCAGTTCTTC. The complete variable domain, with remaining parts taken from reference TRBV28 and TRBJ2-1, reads DVKVTQSSRYLVKRTGEKVFLECVQDMDHENMFWYRQDPGLGLRLIYFSYDVKMKEKGDIPEGYSVSREKKERFSLILESASTNQTSMYLCASSIRTGLYNEQFFGPGTRLTVL.

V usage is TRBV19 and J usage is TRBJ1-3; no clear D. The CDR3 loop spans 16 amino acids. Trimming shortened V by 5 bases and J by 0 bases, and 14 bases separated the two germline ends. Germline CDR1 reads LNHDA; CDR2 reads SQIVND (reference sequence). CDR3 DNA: TGTGCCAGTAGTGGACGGACTCCCAGCTCTGGAAACACCATATATTTT. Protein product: CASSGRTPSSGNTIYF.

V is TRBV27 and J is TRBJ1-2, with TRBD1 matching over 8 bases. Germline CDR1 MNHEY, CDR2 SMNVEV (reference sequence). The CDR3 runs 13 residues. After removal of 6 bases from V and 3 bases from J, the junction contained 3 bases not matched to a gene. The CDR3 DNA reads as TGTGCCAGCAGGGGGGGACAGGACTATGGCTACACCTTC. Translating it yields CASRGGQDYGYTF.

The CDR3 region is CASSTGQGNTGELFF. CDR3 in DNA: TGTGCCAGCAGCACGGGACAGGGGAACACCGGGGAGCTGTTTTTT. The rearrangement uses TRBV6-6 and TRBJ2-2, with 9 positions matching TRBD1. Germline loops: CDR1 MNHNY, CDR2 SVGAGI (reference sequence). This CDR3 is 15 amino acids long. V lost 6 bases to trimming and J lost 1 base; unmatched junction nucleotides: 3.

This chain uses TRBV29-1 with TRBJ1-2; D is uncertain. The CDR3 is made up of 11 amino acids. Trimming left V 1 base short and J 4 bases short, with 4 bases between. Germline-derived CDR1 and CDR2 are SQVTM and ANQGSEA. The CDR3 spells CSVEVRYGYTF. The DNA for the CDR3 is TGCAGCGTTGAAGTCCGCTATGGCTACACCTTC. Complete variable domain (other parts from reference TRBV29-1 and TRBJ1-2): SAVISQKPSRDICQRGTSLTIQCQVDSQVTMMFWYRQQPGQSLTLIATANQGSEATYESGFVIDKFPISRPNLTFSTLTVSNMSPEDSSIYLCSVEVRYGYTFGSGTRLTVV.

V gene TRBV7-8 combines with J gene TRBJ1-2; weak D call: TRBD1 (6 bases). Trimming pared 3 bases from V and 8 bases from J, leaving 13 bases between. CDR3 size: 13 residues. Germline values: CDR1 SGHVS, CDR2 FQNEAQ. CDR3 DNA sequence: TGTGCCAGCAGCTTTCCCGGGGGGGCCGGCTACACCTTC. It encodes CASSFPGGAGYTF.